Presented here are 9 T cell receptor beta chains from one specimen sequenced in a study of Ad26.COV2.S vaccination and SARS-CoV-2 variants. Here immunoSEQ multiplex PCR was the method, and the copy in TCRdb shows in-frame clones only, minus some. The sample has more than 300,000 clones; approximately 86% are singletons. Treatment meaning: roughly 18 received Ad26.COV2.S at low or high dose, single or two shots; about 5 received placebo; per-sample allocation not given. Sampling happened 63 days after the first vaccine or placebo injection. Sequences were derived from peripheral blood, sampled in a trial of Ad26.COV2.S vaccine versus placebo. Receptors originate from a person between 18 and 65 years old who received the Ad26.COV2.S COVID-19 vaccine or a placebo.

The V call is TRBV6-5, the J call TRBJ2-7, with 9 positions matching TRBD2. V dropped 0 bases and J dropped 6; count of bases not matched to a gene: 9. The CDR3 runs to 16 residues. Germline CDR1 is MNHEY and CDR2 is SVGAGI. CDR3: CASSYSRLAGKFEQYF. In DNA, the CDR3 is TGTGCCAGCAGTTACTCGAGGCTAGCGGGAAAGTTCGAGCAGTACTTC.

This rearrangement joins TRBV11-3 to TRBJ2-3, with 9 bases matching TRBD2. Germline V gene lookup returns CDR1 SGHNT and CDR2 YENEEA. Germline trimming cut 5 bases from V and 7 bases from J; bases unmatched to any gene: 10. This CDR3 region has 15 residues. The CDR3 region is CASSLSSGKGYTQYF. CDR3 nucleotides: TGTGCCAGCAGCCTTTCTAGCGGGAAGGGGTATACGCAGTATTTT. The variable domain in full, with the rest retrieved from reference TRBV11-3 and TRBJ2-3, is EAGVVQSPRYKIIEKKQPVAFWCNPISGHNTLYWYLQNLGQGPELLIRYENEEAVDDSQLPKDRFSAERLKGVDSTLKIQPAELGDSAVYLCASSLSSGKGYTQYFGPGTRLTVL.

The chain uses TRBV5-1 and TRBJ2-7; D is ambiguous. The CDR3 has 14 residues. CDR1 and CDR2 (germline): SGHRS, YFSETQ. Trimming removed 0 bases at V and 2 bases at J, with 9 bases between. The chain's CDR3 is CASSLVPGPYEQYF. In DNA form, the CDR3 reads TGCGCCAGCAGCTTGGTGCCAGGACCCTACGAGCAGTACTTC.

The gene calls are TRBV12-3 or TRBV12-4 and TRBJ1-3, with D perhaps matching TRBD1 (5 bases). Trimming stripped 6 bases from V and 5 bases from J, with 11 bases between. The CDR3 length is 13 residues. The DNA for the CDR3 is TGTGCCAGCAGCCTGGGACCTAGAAACACCATATATTTT. Protein: CASSLGPRNTIYF.

The V and J genes are TRBV11-2 and TRBJ2-7, with 9 positions matching TRBD2. Trimming took 0 bases from V and 1 from J; bases not matched to a gene: 4. Germline V gene data show CDR1 as SGHAT and CDR2 as FQNNGV. The length of the CDR3 is 16 residues. CDR3: CASSLDASGASYEQYF. DNA for the CDR3: TGTGCCAGCAGCTTAGATGCTAGCGGGGCGTCCTACGAGCAGTACTTC.

This clone was seen a single time. Within the sample, other DNA sequences also encode this same CDR3. The chain uses TRBV6-1 and TRBJ2-7; a possible D gene is TRBD1 (6 bases). The CDR3 totals 14 residues. CDR1 is MNHNS, CDR2 SASEGT, per germline. V lost 0 bases to trimming and J lost 3 bases, with 9 bases between them. The CDR3 sequence: CASSEAGQLYEQYF. In DNA, the CDR3 is TGTGCCAGCAGTGAAGCCGGACAGCTCTACGAGCAGTACTTC.

This sequence joins TRBV6-2 or TRBV6-3 and TRBJ2-1; the D is unclear. The CDR3 covers 14 residues. Trimming left V 0 bases short and J 5 bases short, with 8 bases between. Germline assignment: CDR1 MNHEY and CDR2 SVGEGT. DNA of the CDR3: TGTGCCAGCAGTTACTCCGGGTCAAACAATGAGCAGTTCTTC. It yields the protein CASSYSGSNNEQFF.

The chain links TRBV6-5 to TRBJ1-1, with 8 bases that match TRBD1. Germline CDR1 is MNHEY and CDR2 is SVGAGI. V dropped 7 bases and J dropped 5; count of bases not matched to a gene: 9. The CDR3 runs to 14 residues. CDR3 protein: CASIVGQGGTEAFF. CDR3 nucleotide sequence: TGTGCCAGCATCGTCGGACAGGGAGGGACTGAAGCTTTCTTT.

This chain joins TRBV5-5 and TRBJ2-3; D may match TRBD1 or TRBD2 (6 bases each). V was cut by 4 bases and J by 4 bases, with 22 bases left in between. CDR1 is SGHKS, CDR2 YYEKEE, per germline (reference sequence). This CDR3 comprises 17 residues. CDR3 nucleotide sequence: TGTGCCAGCAGCGTACCGGGGGCCGCGAGTTTCGCAGATACGCAGTATTTT. This codes for CASSVPGAASFADTQYF.